This TCR beta chain was sequenced during a study of PD-L1 blockade in urothelial cancer. Study in general: Male patients with bladder-origin urothelial cancer numbered about 90% of the roughly 29.

The CDR3 is made up of 15 amino acids. V was clipped by 0 bases and J by 5 bases, with 15 bases between them. Germline CDR1 SGDLS, CDR2 YYNGEE. Libraries were prepared by immunoSEQ multiplex PCR; TCRdb keeps only in-frame clonotypes and omits some of them. There are 90,000 to 130,000 clones in the sample; more than 85% occur only once, and 3% to 4.5% lies in the top ten. Specified time point: peripheral blood 6 weeks after treatment start. The material was PBMCs, obtained around atezolizumab (anti-PD-L1) treatment. This sequence was found in a man between 60 and 70 years old with urothelial cancer. This chain joins TRBV9 and TRBJ2-7; TRBD2 is a possible D gene (7 bases). In nucleotides, the CDR3 is TGTGCCAGCAGCGTAGAGGGGGGGGGCGCCGACGAGCAGTACTTC. Amino acids: CASSVEGGGADEQYF.